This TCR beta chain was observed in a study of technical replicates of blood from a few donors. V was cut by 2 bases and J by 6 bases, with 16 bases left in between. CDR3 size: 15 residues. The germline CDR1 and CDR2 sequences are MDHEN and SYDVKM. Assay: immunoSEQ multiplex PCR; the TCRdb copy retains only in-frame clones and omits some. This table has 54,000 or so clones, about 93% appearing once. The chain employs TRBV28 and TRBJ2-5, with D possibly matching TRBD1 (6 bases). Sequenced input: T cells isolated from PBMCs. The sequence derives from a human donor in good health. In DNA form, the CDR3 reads TGTGCCAGCAGTTTACCACAGGGTGGGGAGAAGACCCAGTACTTC. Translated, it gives CASSLPQGGEKTQYF.